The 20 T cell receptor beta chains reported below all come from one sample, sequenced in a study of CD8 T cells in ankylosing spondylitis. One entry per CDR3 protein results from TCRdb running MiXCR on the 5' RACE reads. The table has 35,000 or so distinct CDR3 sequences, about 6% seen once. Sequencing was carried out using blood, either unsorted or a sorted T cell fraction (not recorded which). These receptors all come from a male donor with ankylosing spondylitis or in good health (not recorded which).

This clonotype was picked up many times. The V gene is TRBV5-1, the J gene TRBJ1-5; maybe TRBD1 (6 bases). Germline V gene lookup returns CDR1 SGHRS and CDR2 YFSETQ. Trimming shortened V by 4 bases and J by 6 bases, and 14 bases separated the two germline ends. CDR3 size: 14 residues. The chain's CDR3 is CASSETGMGQPQHF. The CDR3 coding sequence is TGCGCCAGCAGCGAGACAGGAATGGGTCAGCCCCAGCATTTT.

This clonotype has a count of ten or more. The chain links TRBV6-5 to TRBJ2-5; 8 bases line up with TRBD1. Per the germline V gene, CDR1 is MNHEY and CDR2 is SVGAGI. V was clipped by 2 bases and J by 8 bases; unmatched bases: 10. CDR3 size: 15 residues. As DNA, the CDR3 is TGTGCCAGCAGTTACCTGGACAGGGCCGTGGTTACCCAGTACTTC. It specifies CASSYLDRAVVTQYF.

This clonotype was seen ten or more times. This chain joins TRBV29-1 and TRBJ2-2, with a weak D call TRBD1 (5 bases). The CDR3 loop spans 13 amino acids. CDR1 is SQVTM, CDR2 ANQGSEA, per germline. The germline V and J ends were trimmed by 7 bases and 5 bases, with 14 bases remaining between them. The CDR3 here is CSAGFHRTGELFF. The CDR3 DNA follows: TGCAGCGCTGGGTTTCACAGGACCGGGGAGCTGTTTTTT.

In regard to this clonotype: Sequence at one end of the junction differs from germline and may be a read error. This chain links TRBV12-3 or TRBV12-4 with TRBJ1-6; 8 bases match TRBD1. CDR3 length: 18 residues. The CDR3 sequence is CAISWTGLQISYNSPLHF. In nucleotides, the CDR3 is TGTGCCATCAGTTGGACAGGGTTGCAGATCTCCTATAATTCACCCCTCCACTTT.

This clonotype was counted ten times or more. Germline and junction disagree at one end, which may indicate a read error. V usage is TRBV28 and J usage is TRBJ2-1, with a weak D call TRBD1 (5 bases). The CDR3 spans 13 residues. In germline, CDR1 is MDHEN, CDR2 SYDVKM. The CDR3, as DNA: TGTGCCAGCAGCCCTACAGGTAACAATGAGCATTTCTTC. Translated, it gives CASSPTGNNEHFF.

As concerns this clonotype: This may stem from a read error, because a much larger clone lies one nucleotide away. The CDR3 region is CVSSLGGDVSKNIQYF. CDR3 DNA: TGTGTCAGCAGCTTAGGGGGAGATGTATCCAAAAACATTCAGTACTTC. V and J are TRBV7-2 and TRBJ2-4, with a possible D match to TRBD1 (6 bases). This CDR3 comprises 16 residues. Looked up from germline, CDR1 is SGHTA and CDR2 is FQGNSA.

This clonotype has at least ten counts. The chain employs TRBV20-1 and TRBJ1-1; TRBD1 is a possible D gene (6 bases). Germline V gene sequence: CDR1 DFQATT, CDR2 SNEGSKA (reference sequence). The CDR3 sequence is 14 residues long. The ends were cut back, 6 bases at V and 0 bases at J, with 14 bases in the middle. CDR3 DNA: TGCAGTGCCGTCGTGGACAGCCTGAACACTGAAGCTTTCTTT. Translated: CSAVVDSLNTEAFF.

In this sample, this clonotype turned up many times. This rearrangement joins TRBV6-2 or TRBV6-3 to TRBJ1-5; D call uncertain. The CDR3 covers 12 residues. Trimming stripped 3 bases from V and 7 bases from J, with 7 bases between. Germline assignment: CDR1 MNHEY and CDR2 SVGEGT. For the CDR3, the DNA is TGTGCCAGCAGTTATCCTGTGCAGCCCCAGCATTTT. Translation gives CASSYPVQPQHF.

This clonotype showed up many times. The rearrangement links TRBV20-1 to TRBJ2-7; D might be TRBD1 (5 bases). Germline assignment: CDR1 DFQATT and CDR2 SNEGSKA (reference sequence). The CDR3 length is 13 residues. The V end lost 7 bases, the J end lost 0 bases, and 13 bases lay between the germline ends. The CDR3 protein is CSEVGHSSYEQYF. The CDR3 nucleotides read TGCAGTGAGGTCGGACATAGCTCCTACGAGCAGTACTTC.

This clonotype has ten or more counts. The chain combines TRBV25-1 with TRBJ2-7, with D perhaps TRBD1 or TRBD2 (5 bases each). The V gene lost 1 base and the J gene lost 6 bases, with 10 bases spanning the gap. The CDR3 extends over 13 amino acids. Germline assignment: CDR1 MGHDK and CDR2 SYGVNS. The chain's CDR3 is CASSEWGFSEQYF. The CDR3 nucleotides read TGTGCCAGCAGTGAATGGGGGTTTTCCGAGCAGTACTTC.

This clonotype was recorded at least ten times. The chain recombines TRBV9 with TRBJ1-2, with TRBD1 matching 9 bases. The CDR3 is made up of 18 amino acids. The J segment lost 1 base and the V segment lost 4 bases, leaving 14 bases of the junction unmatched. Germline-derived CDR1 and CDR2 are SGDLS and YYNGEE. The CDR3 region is CASSYGPGQGTINYGYTF. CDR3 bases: TGTGCCAGCAGCTATGGCCCGGGACAGGGAACTATTAACTATGGCTACACCTTC.

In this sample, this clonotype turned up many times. DNA for the CDR3: TGTGCCAGCCGGACGCTAGCGGGTGAGCAGTACTTC. It codes for CASRTLAGEQYF. The chain joins TRBV5-8 to TRBJ2-7; 8 nucleotides match TRBD2. With V trimmed by 7 bases and J by 7 bases, 7 bases remained unmatched. Per the germline V gene, CDR1 is SGHTS and CDR2 is YDEGEE. The length of the CDR3 is 12 residues.

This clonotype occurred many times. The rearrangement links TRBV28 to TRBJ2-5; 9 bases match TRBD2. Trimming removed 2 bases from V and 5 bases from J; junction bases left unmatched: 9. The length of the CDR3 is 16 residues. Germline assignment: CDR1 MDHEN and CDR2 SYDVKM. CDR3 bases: TGTGCCAGCAGTTTAGGAATAGCGGGGGTAGCGGAGACCCAGTACTTC. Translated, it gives CASSLGIAGVAETQYF.

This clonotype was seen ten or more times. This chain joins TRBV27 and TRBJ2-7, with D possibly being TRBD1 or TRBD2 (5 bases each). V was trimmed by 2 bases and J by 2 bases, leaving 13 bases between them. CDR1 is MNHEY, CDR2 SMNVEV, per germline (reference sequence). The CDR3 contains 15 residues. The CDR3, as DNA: TGTGCCAGCAGTTTAACGCAGGGAGTGACCTACGAGCAGTACTTC. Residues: CASSLTQGVTYEQYF.

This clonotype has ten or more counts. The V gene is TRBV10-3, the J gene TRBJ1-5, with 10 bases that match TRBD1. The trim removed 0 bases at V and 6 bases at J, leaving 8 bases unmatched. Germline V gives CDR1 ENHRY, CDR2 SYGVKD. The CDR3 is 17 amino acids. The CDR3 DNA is TGTGCCATCAGTGAGTCTTTTGGGACAGGGGTTGTTCAGCCCCAGCATTTT. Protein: CAISESFGTGVVQPQHF.

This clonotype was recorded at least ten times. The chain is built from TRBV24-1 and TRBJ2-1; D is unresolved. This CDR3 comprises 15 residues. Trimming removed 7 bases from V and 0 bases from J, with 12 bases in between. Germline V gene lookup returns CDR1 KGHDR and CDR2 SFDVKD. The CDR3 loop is CATSPDGSSYNEQFF. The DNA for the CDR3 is TGTGCCACCAGCCCGGACGGCAGCTCCTACAATGAGCAGTTCTTC.

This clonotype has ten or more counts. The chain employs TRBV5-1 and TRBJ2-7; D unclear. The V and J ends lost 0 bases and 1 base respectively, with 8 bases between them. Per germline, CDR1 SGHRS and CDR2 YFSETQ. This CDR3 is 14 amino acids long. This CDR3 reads CASSLEGLSYEQYF. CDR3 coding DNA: TGCGCCAGCAGCTTGGAGGGCCTATCCTACGAGCAGTACTTC. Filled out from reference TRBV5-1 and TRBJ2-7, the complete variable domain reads KAGVTQTPRYLIKTRGQQVTLSCSPISGHRSVSWYQQTPGQGLQFLFEYFSETQRNKGNFPGRFSGRQFSNSRSEMNVSTLELGDSALYLCASSLEGLSYEQYFGPGTRLTVT.

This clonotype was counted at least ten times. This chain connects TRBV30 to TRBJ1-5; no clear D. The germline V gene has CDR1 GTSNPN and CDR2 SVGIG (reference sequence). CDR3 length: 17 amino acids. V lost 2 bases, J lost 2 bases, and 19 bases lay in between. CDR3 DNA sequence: TGTGCCTGGAGTTCCCCCCGCCGTGGTGGGGGCAATCAGCCCCAGCATTTT. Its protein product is CAWSSPRRGGGNQPQHF.

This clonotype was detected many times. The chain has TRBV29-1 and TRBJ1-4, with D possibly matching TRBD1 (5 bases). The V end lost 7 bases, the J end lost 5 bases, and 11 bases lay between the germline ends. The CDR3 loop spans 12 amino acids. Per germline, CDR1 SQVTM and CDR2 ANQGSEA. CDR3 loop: CSARWGNEKLFF. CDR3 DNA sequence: TGCAGCGCTCGGTGGGGCAATGAAAAACTGTTTTTT.

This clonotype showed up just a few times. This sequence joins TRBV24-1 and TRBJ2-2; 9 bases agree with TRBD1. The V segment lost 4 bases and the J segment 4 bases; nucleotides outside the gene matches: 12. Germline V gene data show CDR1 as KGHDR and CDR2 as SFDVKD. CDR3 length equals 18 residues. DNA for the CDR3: TGTGCCACCAGTGACCCAGGTAGCAACAGGGGGCCCACCGGGGAGCTGTTTTTT. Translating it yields CATSDPGSNRGPTGELFF.